The 32 T cell receptor beta chains below all came from one sample that was sequenced in a study of patients and donors after allogeneic stem cell transplantation. One entry per CDR3 protein, called by TCRdb with MiXCR from the RT-PCR reads. The profile shows a few thousand distinct CDR3 sequences, less than 40% of them singletons. The material sequenced was blood, either unsorted or a sorted T cell fraction (not recorded which). Receptor source: a human donor who was either an allogeneic HSCT recipient or a stem cell or donor lymphocyte infusion donor (not recorded which). It is not recorded whose cells these are; they may come from a transplant donor.

This chain joins TRBV20-1 and TRBJ2-2, with D maybe TRBD1 (6 bases). The germline V gene encodes CDR1 DFQATT and CDR2 SNEGSKA (reference sequence). This CDR3 has 12 residues. Deletions cut 6 bases from V and 5 bases from J, with 10 bases between. CDR3 sequence: CSAYRETGELFF. The CDR3 DNA reads TGCAGTGCCTACAGGGAGACCGGGGAGCTGTTTTTT.

This clonotype counts as large. The J gene is TRBJ1-1, the V gene TRBV7-8; D ambiguous. The CDR3 totals 15 residues. With 1 base removed from V and 1 base from J, the gap between germline ends came to 10 bases. The germline V gene has CDR1 SGHVS and CDR2 FQNEAQ. Written as DNA, the CDR3 is TGTGCCAGCAGCTTAGTAGGTCCCTCGAACACTGAAGCTTTCTTT. Residues: CASSLVGPSNTEAFF.

This clonotype was counted between two and nine times. This chain links TRBV7-8 with TRBJ2-1; 7 bases line up with TRBD2. This CDR3 contains 15 residues. Germline V gene lookup returns CDR1 SGHVS and CDR2 FQNEAQ. V shed 4 bases, J shed 6 bases, and the junction held 9 bases outside the gene matches. This CDR3 reads CASSSGLRATNEQFF. CDR3 in DNA: TGTGCCAGCAGCTCGGGACTACGAGCCACCAATGAGCAGTTCTTC. The whole variable domain, remainder taken from reference TRBV7-8 and TRBJ2-1, is GAGVSQSPRYKVAKRGQDVALRCDPISGHVSLFWYQQALGQGPEFLTYFQNEAQLDKSGLPSDRFFAERPEGSVSTLKIQRTQQEDSAVYLCASSSGLRATNEQFFGPGTRLTVL.

Here the CDR3 DNA reads TGCGCCAGCAGGGGACGGAACGAAGCTTTCTTT. This codes for CASRGRNEAFF. The chain is built from TRBV5-1 and TRBJ1-1; weak D call: TRBD1 (5 bases). CDR3 length: 11 amino acids. The V end was cut by 5 bases, the J end by 8 bases, with 10 bases between. The germline gives CDR1 SGHRS, CDR2 YFSETQ.

This clonotype was detected only a few times. The genes are TRBV25-1 and TRBJ2-7, with D perhaps TRBD1 (6 bases). The V gene lost 2 bases and the J gene lost 6 bases, with 11 bases spanning the gap. Germline V lookup: CDR1 MGHDK, CDR2 SYGVNS. The CDR3 covers 13 residues. The CDR3 loop reads CASSETLDSEQYF. The CDR3, as DNA: TGTGCCAGCAGTGAAACTCTGGACAGCGAGCAGTACTTC.

In its sample, this clonotype was seen a few times. V and J are TRBV20-1 and TRBJ2-1, with D possibly being TRBD2 (5 bases). The CDR3 runs 13 residues. Germline V gives CDR1 DFQATT, CDR2 SNEGSKA (reference sequence). The V end lost 4 bases, the J end lost 7 bases, and 14 bases lay between the germline ends. CDR3 nucleotides: TGCAGTGCTAATGCCAACCCGGGGAATGAGCAGTTCTTC. This translates into CSANANPGNEQFF.

Only a few counts were recorded for this clonotype. This sequence joins TRBV9 and TRBJ1-2, with D perhaps TRBD1 (6 bases). This CDR3 has 14 amino acids. The V end was cut by 3 bases, the J end by 1 base, with 10 bases between. Germline V CDR1 and CDR2: SGDLS, YYNGEE. The CDR3 spells CASSDRAGNYGYTF. The CDR3 DNA follows: TGTGCCAGCAGCGACAGGGCGGGTAACTATGGCTACACCTTC.

V is TRBV5-4 and J is TRBJ2-1, with D perhaps assigned TRBD1 or TRBD2 (6 bases each). The CDR3 contains 15 residues. Germline V CDR1 and CDR2: SGHNT, YYREEE (reference sequence). With 0 bases removed from V and 5 bases from J, the gap between germline ends came to 12 bases. CDR3 in DNA: TGTGCCAGCAGCTTGGCCGGGGGCCTCAACAATGAGCAGTTCTTC. Protein: CASSLAGGLNNEQFF.

This sequence joins TRBV27 and TRBJ2-7, with 10 bases fitting TRBD2. The V gene's germline CDR1 is MNHEY and CDR2 SMNVEV (reference sequence). The CDR3 length is 14 residues. V dropped 2 bases and J dropped 7; count of bases not matched to a gene: 5. The CDR3 region is CASSLTRTSGEQYF. CDR3 nucleotide sequence: TGTGCCAGCAGTTTAACCCGGACTAGCGGTGAGCAGTACTTC.

This clonotype showed up just a few times. J is TRBJ2-7 and V is TRBV20-1, with D uncertain. The CDR3 has 14 residues. Germline CDR1 reads DFQATT; CDR2 reads SNEGSKA (reference sequence). Trimming pared 4 bases from V and 2 bases from J, leaving 15 bases between. The CDR3, as DNA: TGCAGTGCTATGGTATCGGCAGGAGCCTACGAGCAGTACTTC. As protein: CSAMVSAGAYEQYF.

V gene TRBV14 combines with J gene TRBJ2-1; D unclear. This CDR3 is 13 amino acids long. Germline assignment: CDR1 SGHDN and CDR2 FVKESK. The V end lost 1 base, the J end lost 8 bases, and 9 bases lay between the germline ends. The CDR3, as DNA: TGTGCCAGCAGCCAAGGGTTTGGGGATGAGCAGTTCTTC. It yields the protein CASSQGFGDEQFF.

The sample holds a few counts of this clonotype. This sequence joins TRBV6-2 or TRBV6-3 and TRBJ2-7; 9 nucleotides line up with TRBD1. CDR1 is MNHEY and CDR2 is SVGEGT in the germline V gene. The V and J ends lost 10 bases and 5 bases, in that order; junction bases with no gene match: 3. The CDR3 length is 11 residues. The CDR3 DNA reads as TGTGCCACCAGGGACAGGGACGAGCAGTACGTC. The encoded protein is CATRDRDEQYV.

The V and J genes are TRBV7-6 and TRBJ2-5; the D call may be TRBD1 or TRBD2 (5 bases each). V dropped 5 bases and J dropped 4 bases, with 14 bases sitting between them. This CDR3 is 14 amino acids long. Looked up from germline, CDR1 is SGHVS and CDR2 is FNYEAQ. The CDR3 reads CASSRGHGSETQYF. The CDR3 coding sequence is TGTGCCAGCAGCCGGGGCCATGGCTCAGAGACCCAGTACTTC.

The chain couples TRBV27 to TRBJ1-1; D is possibly TRBD1 (5 bases). Looked up from germline, CDR1 is MNHEY and CDR2 is SMNVEV (reference sequence). With 3 bases removed from V and 3 bases from J, the gap between germline ends came to 8 bases. The CDR3 totals 13 residues. CDR3 in amino acids: CASSFNRYTEAFF. In DNA form, the CDR3 reads TGTGCCAGCAGTTTCAACAGGTACACTGAAGCTTTCTTT.

This clonotype was detected a few times. The V call is TRBV7-2, the J call TRBJ2-4; 8 nucleotides match TRBD1. This CDR3 comprises 15 residues. Germline loops: CDR1 SGHTA, CDR2 FQGNSA. Trimming at V came to 5 bases and at J to 4 bases, leaving 7 bases not matched to a gene. CDR3 DNA: TGTGCCAGCAGCCCCCGGACAGGGTTAAAAAACATTCAGTACTTC. Translating it yields CASSPRTGLKNIQYF.

This clonotype was observed a few times. This chain joins TRBV12-2 and TRBJ2-5; TRBD1, as called in the table, went unchecked against the DNA. TRBV12-2 is termed a pseudogene. CDR3 length: 14 amino acids. The CDR3 loop is CASRLEGGPGTQYF. The CDR3 coding sequence is TGTGCAAGTCGCTTAGAGGGGGGTCCAGGGACCCAGTACTTC.

This chain links TRBV7-7 with TRBJ2-1; D remains unclear. This CDR3 region has 13 residues. V lost 2 bases, J lost 2 bases, and 4 bases lay in between. CDR1 is SSHAT, CDR2 FNYEAQ, per germline (reference sequence). The CDR3: CASSLSAYNEQFF. The CDR3 DNA reads as TGTGCCAGCAGCTTATCAGCCTACAATGAGCAGTTCTTC.

This clonotype was counted a few times. The V call is TRBV7-9, the J call TRBJ2-7; 7 bases are a match to TRBD1. Germline CDR1 and CDR2: SEHNR and FQNEAQ (reference sequence). With V trimmed by 3 bases and J by 4 bases, 3 bases remained unmatched. The CDR3 totals 13 residues. In DNA form, the CDR3 reads TGTGCCAGCAGCTTGCAGGGGGAATACGAGCAGTACTTC. It codes for CASSLQGEYEQYF.

This clonotype was detected a few times. This chain joins TRBV20-1 and TRBJ2-7; 12 bases fit TRBD1. CDR3 size: 15 residues. Trimming removed 4 bases from V and 7 bases from J; junction bases left unmatched: 11. Germline assignment: CDR1 DFQATT and CDR2 SNEGSKA (reference sequence). The CDR3 sequence is CSATRRGQGAGEQYV. The CDR3 DNA sequence: TGCAGTGCTACCCGGCGGGGACAGGGGGCCGGGGAGCAGTACGTC.

The chain employs TRBV11-1 and TRBJ1-2; 7 bases are a match to TRBD1. There are 17 residues in the CDR3. J lost 4 bases, V lost 1 base, and 12 bases had no gene match. Germline V gene lookup returns CDR1 SGHAT and CDR2 FQDESV (reference sequence). The CDR3 nucleotides are TGTGCCAGCAGCTTAGGGGACAGAAGCGCAGCAGCCTATGGCTACACCTTC. It specifies CASSLGDRSAAAYGYTF.

This chain uses TRBV7-2 with TRBJ1-2; D is ambiguous. This CDR3 is 12 amino acids long. Per the germline V gene, CDR1 is SGHTA and CDR2 is FQGNSA. Trimming pared 5 bases from V and 4 bases from J, leaving 8 bases between. The CDR3 DNA sequence: TGTGCCAGCAGCACACGGGGCTATGGCTACACCTTC. Translation gives CASSTRGYGYTF.

This chain links TRBV20-1 with TRBJ2-7; 9 nucleotides match TRBD2. With 5 bases clipped from V and 3 bases from J, the junction kept 11 bases outside the gene matches. CDR1 and CDR2 from the germline V gene are DFQATT and SNEGSKA (reference sequence). The CDR3 runs to 15 residues. CDR3 DNA sequence: TGCAGTGCTTATAGGATAGCGGGAGAGGACTACGAGCAGTACTTC. Residues: CSAYRIAGEDYEQYF.

Only a few counts were recorded for this clonotype. This chain joins TRBV6-1 and TRBJ2-3; 9 nucleotides line up with TRBD2. V gave up 5 bases and J gave up 4 bases; unmatched junction bases: 10. This CDR3 is 16 amino acids long. Per the germline V gene, CDR1 is MNHNS and CDR2 is SASEGT. The CDR3 DNA is TGTGCCAGCAGTAAGATCGGGACTAGCCAGGCAGATACGCAGTATTTT. It encodes CASSKIGTSQADTQYF.

The genes are TRBV11-2 and TRBJ2-7, with D possibly being TRBD2 (5 bases). Germline values: CDR1 SGHAT, CDR2 FQNNGV. This CDR3 is 13 amino acids long. Between the trimmed V and J ends, which lost 0 bases and 6 bases, there was a span of 9 bases. CDR3 protein: CASSLDPGGEQYF. The CDR3 nucleotides read TGTGCCAGCAGCTTAGATCCTGGAGGCGAGCAGTACTTC.

This clonotype was recorded a few times. The chain carries TRBV29-1 and TRBJ2-5, with D hard to call. V lost 7 bases and J lost 4, with 7 bases in between. Germline V lookup: CDR1 SQVTM, CDR2 ANQGSEA. The CDR3 runs to 10 residues. In nucleotides, the CDR3 is TGCAGCGCCGGCGGAGAGACCCAGTACTTC. Amino acids: CSAGGETQYF.

This clonotype was seen only a few times. The rearrangement links TRBV4-2 to TRBJ2-3, with D possibly TRBD2 on 5 matching bases. CDR1 is LGHNA, CDR2 YNFKEQ, per germline. The CDR3 length is 14 residues. V was clipped by 4 bases and J by 6 bases, with 14 bases between them. The CDR3 DNA sequence: TGTGCCAGCAGCCCCCCTCACGGCGGGGATACGCAGTATTTT. Its protein is CASSPPHGGDTQYF.

The V gene is TRBV20-1, the J gene TRBJ2-7; perhaps TRBD2 as D (6 bases). CDR1 is DFQATT, CDR2 SNEGSKA, per germline (reference sequence). There are 13 residues in the CDR3. The V end was cut by 0 bases, the J end by 3 bases, with 9 bases between. The CDR3 here is CSARDEEGYEQYF. The CDR3 DNA sequence: TGCAGTGCTAGAGATGAGGAGGGCTACGAGCAGTACTTC.

The V gene is TRBV7-2, the J gene TRBJ2-5; 8 positions match TRBD2. CDR3 length: 14 amino acids. Per the germline V gene, CDR1 is SGHTA and CDR2 is FQGNSA. Unmatched junction bases numbered 7, after V lost 5 bases and J lost 5 bases. The CDR3 reads CASSARTSHETQYF. The CDR3 DNA reads TGTGCCAGCAGCGCCCGGACTAGCCATGAGACCCAGTACTTC.

V is TRBV10-3 and J is TRBJ1-3; D may be TRBD1 (5 bases). This CDR3 contains 13 residues. Germline V gene sequence: CDR1 ENHRY, CDR2 SYGVKD. V was trimmed by 6 bases and J by 0 bases, leaving 6 bases between them. The CDR3 region is CAIRDTSGNTIYF. The CDR3 DNA reads as TGTGCCATCAGGGACACCTCTGGAAACACCATATATTTT.

The chain is built from TRBV12-3 or TRBV12-4 and TRBJ2-3, with 9 bases aligning to TRBD2. The trim removed 5 bases at V and 3 bases at J, leaving 3 bases unmatched. This CDR3 comprises 14 residues. As DNA, the CDR3 is TGTGCCAGCAGTCGGACTAGCGTTACAGATACGCAGTATTTT. As protein: CASSRTSVTDTQYF.

The CDR3 spells CAISGNDDREYYGYTF. CDR3 coding DNA: TGTGCCATCAGTGGGAATGACGACCGGGAGTATTATGGCTACACCTTC. The genes are TRBV10-3 and TRBJ1-2; D unresolved. V shed 4 bases and J shed 5 bases, with 20 bases lying between them. The germline gives CDR1 ENHRY, CDR2 SYGVKD. This CDR3 has 16 amino acids.

This clonotype is large in the sample. V usage is TRBV29-1 and J usage is TRBJ2-3, with TRBD2 matching 10 bases. The germline gives CDR1 SQVTM, CDR2 ANQGSEA. The V gene end was trimmed by 7 bases and the J gene end by 1 base; junction bases not matched to a gene: 5. There are 14 residues in the CDR3. For the CDR3, the DNA is TGCAGCGCAAGCGGGAGGGCGGGCACAGATACGCAGTATTTT. Protein: CSASGRAGTDTQYF.